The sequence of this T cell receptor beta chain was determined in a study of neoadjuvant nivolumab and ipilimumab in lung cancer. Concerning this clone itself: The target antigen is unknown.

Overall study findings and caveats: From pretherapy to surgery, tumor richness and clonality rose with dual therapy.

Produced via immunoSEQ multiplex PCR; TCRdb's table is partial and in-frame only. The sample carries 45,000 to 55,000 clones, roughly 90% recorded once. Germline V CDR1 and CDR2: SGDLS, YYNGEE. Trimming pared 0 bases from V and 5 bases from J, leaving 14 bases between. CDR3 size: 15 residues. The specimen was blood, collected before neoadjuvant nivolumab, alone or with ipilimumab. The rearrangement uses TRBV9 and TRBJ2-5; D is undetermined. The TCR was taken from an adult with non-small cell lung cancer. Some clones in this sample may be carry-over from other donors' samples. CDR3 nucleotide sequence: TGTGCCAGCAGCGTAGGGTCAGTCGATAGGGAGACCCAGTACTTC. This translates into CASSVGSVDRETQYF.